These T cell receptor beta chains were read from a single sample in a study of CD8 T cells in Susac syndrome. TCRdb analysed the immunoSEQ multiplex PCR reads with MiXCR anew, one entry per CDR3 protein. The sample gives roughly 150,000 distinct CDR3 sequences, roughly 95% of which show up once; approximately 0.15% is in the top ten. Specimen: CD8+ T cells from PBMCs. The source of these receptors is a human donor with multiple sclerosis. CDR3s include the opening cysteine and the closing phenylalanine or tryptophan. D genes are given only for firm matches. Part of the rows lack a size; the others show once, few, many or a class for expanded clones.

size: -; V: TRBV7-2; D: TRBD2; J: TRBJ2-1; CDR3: CASSLGLGGSNEQFF; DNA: TGTGCCAGCAGCCTGGGACTAGGAGGTTCAAATGAGCAGTTCTTC
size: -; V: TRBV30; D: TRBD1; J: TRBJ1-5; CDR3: CAWSAGQGSQPQHF; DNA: TGTGCCTGGAGCGCGGGACAGGGGAGTCAGCCCCAGCATTTT
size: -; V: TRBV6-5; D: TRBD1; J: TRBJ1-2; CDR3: CASSYFPGGGYTF; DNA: TGTGCCAGCAGTTACTTCCCAGGGGGGGGCTACACCTTC
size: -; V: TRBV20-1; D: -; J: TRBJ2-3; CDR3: CSARDPITSSTDTQYF; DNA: TGCAGTGCTAGAGATCCCATTACTTCTAGCACAGATACGCAGTATTTT
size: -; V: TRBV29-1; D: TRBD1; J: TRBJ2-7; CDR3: CSVWDSYEQYF; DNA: TGCAGCGTCTGGGACAGCTACGAGCAGTACTTC
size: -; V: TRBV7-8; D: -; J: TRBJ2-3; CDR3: CASSPGLLVGTDTQYF; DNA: TGTGCCAGCAGCCCGGGCTTACTAGTCGGCACAGATACGCAGTATTTT
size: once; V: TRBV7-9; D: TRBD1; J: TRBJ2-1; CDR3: CASSKQGNEQFF; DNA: TGTGCCAGCAGCAAACAGGGGAATGAGCAGTTCTTC
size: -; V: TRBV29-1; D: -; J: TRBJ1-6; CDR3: CSSTSSPLHF; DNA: TGCAGCTCCACAAGTTCACCCCTCCACTTT
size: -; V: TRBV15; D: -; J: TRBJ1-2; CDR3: CATSRDGRTPYGYTF; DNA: TGTGCCACCAGCAGAGATGGAAGGACACCATATGGCTACACCTTC
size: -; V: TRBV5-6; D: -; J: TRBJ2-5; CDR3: CASSRRQNQETQYF; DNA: TGTGCCAGCAGCCGTCGACAGAACCAAGAGACCCAGTACTTC
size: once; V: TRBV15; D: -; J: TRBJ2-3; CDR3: CATSRDRGRATDTQYF; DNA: TGTGCCACCAGCCGGGATCGAGGACGAGCGACAGATACGCAGTATTTT
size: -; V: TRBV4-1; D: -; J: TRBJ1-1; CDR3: CASSQVRTGDTEAFF; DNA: TGCGCCAGCAGCCAAGTTCGTACCGGGGACACTGAAGCTTTCTTT
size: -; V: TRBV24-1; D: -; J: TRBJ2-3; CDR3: CATSDLKSGRTDTQYF; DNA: TGTGCCACCAGTGATTTGAAGAGCGGGCGCACAGATACGCAGTATTTT
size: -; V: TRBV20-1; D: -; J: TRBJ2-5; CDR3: CSAKMSYRVQETQYF; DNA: TGCAGTGCCAAGATGTCCTACAGGGTCCAAGAGACCCAGTACTTC
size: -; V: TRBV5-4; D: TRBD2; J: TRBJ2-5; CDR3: CASSPPGTREQETQYF; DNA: TGTGCCAGCAGCCCCCCAGGGACTAGAGAGCAAGAGACCCAGTACTTC
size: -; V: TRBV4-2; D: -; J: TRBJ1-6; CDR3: CASTGGPESYNSPLHF; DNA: TGTGCCAGCACGGGAGGGCCCGAAAGTTATAATTCACCCCTCCACTTT
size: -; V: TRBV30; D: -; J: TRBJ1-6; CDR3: CAWTTGSSYNSPLHF; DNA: TGTGCCTGGACTACAGGGAGCTCCTATAATTCACCCCTCCACTTT
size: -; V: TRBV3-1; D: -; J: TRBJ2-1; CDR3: CASSPADNEQFF; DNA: TGTGCCAGCAGCCCCGCCGACAATGAGCAGTTCTTC
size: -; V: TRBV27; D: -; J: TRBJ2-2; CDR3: CASSWQENTGELFF; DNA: TGTGCCAGCAGTTGGCAGGAGAACACCGGGGAGCTGTTTTTT
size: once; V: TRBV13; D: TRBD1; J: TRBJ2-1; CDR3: CASSTEDRGRANEQFF; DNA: TGTGCCAGCTCCACTGAGGACAGGGGGCGTGCGAATGAGCAGTTCTTC
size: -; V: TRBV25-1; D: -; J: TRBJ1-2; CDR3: CASSEGLYGYTF; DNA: TGTGCCAGCAGTGAAGGACTCTATGGCTACACCTTC
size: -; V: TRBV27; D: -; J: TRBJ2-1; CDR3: CASSPVGGGPNEQFF; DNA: TGTGCCAGCAGTCCCGTGGGGGGGGGCCCGAATGAGCAGTTCTTC
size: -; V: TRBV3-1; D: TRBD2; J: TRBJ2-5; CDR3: CASSQESLAGIRETQYF; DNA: TGTGCCAGCAGCCAAGAATCGCTAGCGGGGATAAGGGAGACCCAGTACTTC
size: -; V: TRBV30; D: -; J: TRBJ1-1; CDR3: CAWSPTGTEAFF; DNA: TGTGCCTGGAGTCCTACAGGGACTGAAGCTTTCTTT
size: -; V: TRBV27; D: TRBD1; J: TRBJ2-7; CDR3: CASSSQGDRSYEQYF; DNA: TGTGCCAGCAGTTCCCAGGGGGATCGGTCCTACGAGCAGTACTTC
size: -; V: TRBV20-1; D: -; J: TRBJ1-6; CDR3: CSAAAGWQSSGYNSPLHF; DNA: TGCAGTGCTGCGGCAGGTTGGCAGTCTTCCGGGTATAATTCACCCCTCCACTTT
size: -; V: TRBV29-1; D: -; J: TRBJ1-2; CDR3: CSVEDSTGLLYGYTF; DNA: TGCAGCGTTGAAGATTCGACAGGACTCCTCTATGGCTACACCTTC
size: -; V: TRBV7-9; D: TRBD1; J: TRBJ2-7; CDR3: CASSSGTGVLVEQYF; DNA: TGTGCCAGCAGCTCCGGGACAGGGGTTCTTGTCGAGCAGTACTTC
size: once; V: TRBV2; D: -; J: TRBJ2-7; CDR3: CASSEKGIFYEQYF; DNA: TGTGCCAGCAGTGAAAAGGGAATCTTCTACGAGCAGTACTTC
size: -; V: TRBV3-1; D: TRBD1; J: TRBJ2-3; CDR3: CASSPDRGRMADTQYF; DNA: TGTGCCAGCAGCCCCGACAGGGGGCGTATGGCAGATACGCAGTATTTT
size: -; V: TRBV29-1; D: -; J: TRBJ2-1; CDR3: CSVVGGQSELYNEQFF; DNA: TGCAGCGTTGTGGGTGGTCAGTCAGAGTTGTACAATGAGCAGTTCTTC
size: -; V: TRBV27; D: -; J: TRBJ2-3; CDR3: CASSPWGLDTQYF; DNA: TGTGCCAGCAGCCCTTGGGGTTTAGATACGCAGTATTTT
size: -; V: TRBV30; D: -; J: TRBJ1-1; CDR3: CAWGPGLNAEAFF; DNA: TGTGCCTGGGGCCCGGGCTTGAACGCTGAAGCTTTCTTT
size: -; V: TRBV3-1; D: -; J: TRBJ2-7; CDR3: CASSASWEQYF; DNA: TGTGCCAGCAGCGCTTCCTGGGAGCAGTACTTC
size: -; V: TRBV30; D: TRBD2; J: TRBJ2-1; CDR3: CAWTAGGLSNEQFF; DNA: TGTGCCTGGACGGCGGGGGGGTTGAGCAATGAGCAGTTCTTC
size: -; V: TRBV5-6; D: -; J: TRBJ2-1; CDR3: CASSWGISYNEQFF; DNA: TGTGCCAGCAGCTGGGGGATCTCCTACAATGAGCAGTTCTTC
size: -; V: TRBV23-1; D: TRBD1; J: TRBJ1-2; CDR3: CASSQKGTGSQRYGYTF; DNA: TGCGCCAGCAGTCAAAAGGGGACAGGATCCCAACGCTATGGCTACACCTTC
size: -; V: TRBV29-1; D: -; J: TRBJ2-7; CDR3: CSALGALNSYEQYF; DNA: TGCAGCGCATTAGGGGCCCTAAATTCCTACGAGCAGTACTTC
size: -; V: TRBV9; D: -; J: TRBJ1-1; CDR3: CASSPRGPATEAFF; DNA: TGTGCCAGCAGCCCCAGGGGACCGGCCACTGAAGCTTTCTTT
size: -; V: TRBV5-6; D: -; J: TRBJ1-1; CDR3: CASSYGTSVEAFF; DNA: TGTGCCAGCAGCTATGGGACATCTGTTGAAGCTTTCTTT
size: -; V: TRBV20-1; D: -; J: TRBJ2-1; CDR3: CSASYIYRDAYNEQFF; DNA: TGCAGTGCTAGTTACATCTACAGGGACGCCTACAATGAGCAGTTCTTC
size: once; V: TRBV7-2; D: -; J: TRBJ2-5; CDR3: CASSSYGGPTPRETQYF; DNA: TGTGCCAGCAGCTCATACGGGGGGCCAACCCCTCGGGAGACCCAGTACTTC
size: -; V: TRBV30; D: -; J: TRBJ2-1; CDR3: CAWTGPSNEQFF; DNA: TGTGCCTGGACCGGGCCATCCAATGAGCAGTTCTTC
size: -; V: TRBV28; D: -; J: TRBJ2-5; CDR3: CASSSHLSETQYF; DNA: TGTGCCAGCAGTTCCCACCTTTCAGAGACCCAGTACTTC
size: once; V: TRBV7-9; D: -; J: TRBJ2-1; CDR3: CASSLVGSSYNEQFF; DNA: TGTGCCAGCAGCTTAGTAGGGAGCTCCTACAATGAGCAGTTCTTC
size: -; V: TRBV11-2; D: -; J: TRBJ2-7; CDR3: CASSFSVYEQYF; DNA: TGTGCCAGCAGCTTTTCGGTCTACGAGCAGTACTTC
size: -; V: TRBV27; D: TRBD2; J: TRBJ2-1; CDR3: CASSYSGGSYNEQFF; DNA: TGTGCCAGCAGTTATAGCGGGGGATCCTACAATGAGCAGTTCTTC
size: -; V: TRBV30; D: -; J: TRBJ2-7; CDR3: CASNFDTYEQYF; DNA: TGTGCCTCTAACTTTGACACCTACGAGCAGTACTTC
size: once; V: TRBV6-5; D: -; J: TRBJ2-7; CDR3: CARGYEQYF; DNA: TGTGCCAGGGGCTACGAGCAGTACTTC